This T cell receptor beta chain comes out of a study of shared clonotypes between healthy human individuals. At a deep level, the assay was run. In replicate PCRs of sorted subsets, approximately 210 ng DNA, approximately 30,000 T cell genomes, was used. The data were produced by immunoSEQ multiplex PCR, yet TCRdb's version contains in-frame clones alone and is incomplete. The table includes approximately 530,000 clones, about 96% detected once. The donors, healthy adults who were HIV-negative, had experienced no recent acute infections or vaccinations. The CDR3 totals 17 residues. Unmatched junction bases numbered 18, after V lost 4 bases and J lost 10 bases. Germline V CDR1 and CDR2: MDHEN, SYDVKM.

The source is a woman aged 25 to 39 in good health. Sample: naive CD4+ T cells sorted from blood. Subset given: CD45RA+ positively selected. The chain couples TRBV28 to TRBJ2-1; 8 bases align to TRBD2. CDR3 region: CASSSRLALLKRGEQFF. The CDR3 DNA is TGTGCCAGCAGTTCTAGACTAGCGCTCTTGAAGCGGGGAGAGCAGTTCTTC.